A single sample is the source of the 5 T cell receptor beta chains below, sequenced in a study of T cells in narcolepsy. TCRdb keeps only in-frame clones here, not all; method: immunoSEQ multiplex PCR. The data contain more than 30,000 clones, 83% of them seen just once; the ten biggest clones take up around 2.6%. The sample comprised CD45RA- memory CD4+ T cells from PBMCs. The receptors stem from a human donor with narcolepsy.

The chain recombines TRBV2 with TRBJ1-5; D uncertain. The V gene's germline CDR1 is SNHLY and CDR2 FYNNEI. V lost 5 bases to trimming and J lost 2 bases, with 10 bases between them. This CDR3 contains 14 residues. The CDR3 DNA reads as TGTGCCAGCAGTAGTGTCCGGGGCAATCAGCCCCAGCATTTT. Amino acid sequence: CASSSVRGNQPQHF.

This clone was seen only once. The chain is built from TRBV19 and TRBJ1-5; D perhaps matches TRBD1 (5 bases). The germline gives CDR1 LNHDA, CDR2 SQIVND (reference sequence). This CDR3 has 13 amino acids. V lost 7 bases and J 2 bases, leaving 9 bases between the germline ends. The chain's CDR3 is CASKAQGNQPQHF. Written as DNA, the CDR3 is TGTGCCAGTAAGGCACAGGGCAATCAGCCCCAGCATTTT.

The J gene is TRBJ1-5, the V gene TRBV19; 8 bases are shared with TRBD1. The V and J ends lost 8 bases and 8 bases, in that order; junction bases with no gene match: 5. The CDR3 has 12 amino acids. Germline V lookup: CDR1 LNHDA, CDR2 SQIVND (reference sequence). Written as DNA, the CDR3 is TGTGCCAGTTCCCGGGACAGGAAGCCCCAGCATTTT. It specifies CASSRDRKPQHF.

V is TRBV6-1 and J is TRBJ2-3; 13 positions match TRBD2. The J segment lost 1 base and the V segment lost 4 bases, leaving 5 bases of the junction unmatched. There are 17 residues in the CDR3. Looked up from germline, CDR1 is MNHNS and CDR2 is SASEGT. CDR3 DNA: TGTGCCAGCAGTGGACTAGCGGGGGGTCTTCGCACAGATACGCAGTATTTT. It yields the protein CASSGLAGGLRTDTQYF.

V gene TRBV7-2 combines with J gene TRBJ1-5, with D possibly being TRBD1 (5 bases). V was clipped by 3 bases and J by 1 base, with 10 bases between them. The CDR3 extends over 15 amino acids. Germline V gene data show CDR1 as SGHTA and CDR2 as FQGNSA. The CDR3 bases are TGTGCCAGCAGCTTCTTCCGGGACAGCAATCAGCCCCAGCATTTT. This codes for CASSFFRDSNQPQHF.